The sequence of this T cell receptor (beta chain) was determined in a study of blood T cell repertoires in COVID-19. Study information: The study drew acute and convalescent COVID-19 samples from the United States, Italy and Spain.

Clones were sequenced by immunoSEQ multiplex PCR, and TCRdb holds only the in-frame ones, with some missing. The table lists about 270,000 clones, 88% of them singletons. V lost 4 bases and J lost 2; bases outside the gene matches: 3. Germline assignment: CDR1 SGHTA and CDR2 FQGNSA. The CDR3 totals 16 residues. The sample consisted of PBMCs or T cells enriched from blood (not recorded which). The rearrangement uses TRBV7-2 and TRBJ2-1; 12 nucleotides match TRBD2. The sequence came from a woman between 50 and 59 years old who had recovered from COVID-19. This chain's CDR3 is CASSSRTSGTYNEQFF. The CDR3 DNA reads TGTGCCAGCAGCTCCCGGACTAGCGGGACCTACAATGAGCAGTTCTTC.